This T cell receptor beta chain was captured by sequencing in a study of PD-1 blockade in classical Hodgkin lymphoma. Time point in this sample: cycle 4 day 1 (C4D1), after less than 7 weeks of nivolumab. There was relapse after autologous stem cell transplantation in every patient, and there was variation in brentuximab vedotin exposure. TCRdb keeps only in-frame clones here, not all; method: immunoSEQ multiplex PCR. The data hold around 24,000 clones, with more than 65% observed a single time. Germline V CDR1 and CDR2: GTSNPN, SVGIG (reference sequence). Trimming took 5 bases from V and 3 from J, leaving 16 bases between them. There are 15 residues in the CDR3.

Material: peripheral blood mononuclear cells (PBMCs), obtained before the fourth cycle of nivolumab. This TCR was sampled from a human donor with classical Hodgkin lymphoma. The chain links TRBV30 to TRBJ1-4; perhaps TRBD1 as D (6 bases). CDR3 amino acids: CAWARNRGPNEKLFF. As DNA, the CDR3 is TGTGCCTGGGCGAGGAATCGGGGGCCTAATGAAAAACTGTTTTTT.